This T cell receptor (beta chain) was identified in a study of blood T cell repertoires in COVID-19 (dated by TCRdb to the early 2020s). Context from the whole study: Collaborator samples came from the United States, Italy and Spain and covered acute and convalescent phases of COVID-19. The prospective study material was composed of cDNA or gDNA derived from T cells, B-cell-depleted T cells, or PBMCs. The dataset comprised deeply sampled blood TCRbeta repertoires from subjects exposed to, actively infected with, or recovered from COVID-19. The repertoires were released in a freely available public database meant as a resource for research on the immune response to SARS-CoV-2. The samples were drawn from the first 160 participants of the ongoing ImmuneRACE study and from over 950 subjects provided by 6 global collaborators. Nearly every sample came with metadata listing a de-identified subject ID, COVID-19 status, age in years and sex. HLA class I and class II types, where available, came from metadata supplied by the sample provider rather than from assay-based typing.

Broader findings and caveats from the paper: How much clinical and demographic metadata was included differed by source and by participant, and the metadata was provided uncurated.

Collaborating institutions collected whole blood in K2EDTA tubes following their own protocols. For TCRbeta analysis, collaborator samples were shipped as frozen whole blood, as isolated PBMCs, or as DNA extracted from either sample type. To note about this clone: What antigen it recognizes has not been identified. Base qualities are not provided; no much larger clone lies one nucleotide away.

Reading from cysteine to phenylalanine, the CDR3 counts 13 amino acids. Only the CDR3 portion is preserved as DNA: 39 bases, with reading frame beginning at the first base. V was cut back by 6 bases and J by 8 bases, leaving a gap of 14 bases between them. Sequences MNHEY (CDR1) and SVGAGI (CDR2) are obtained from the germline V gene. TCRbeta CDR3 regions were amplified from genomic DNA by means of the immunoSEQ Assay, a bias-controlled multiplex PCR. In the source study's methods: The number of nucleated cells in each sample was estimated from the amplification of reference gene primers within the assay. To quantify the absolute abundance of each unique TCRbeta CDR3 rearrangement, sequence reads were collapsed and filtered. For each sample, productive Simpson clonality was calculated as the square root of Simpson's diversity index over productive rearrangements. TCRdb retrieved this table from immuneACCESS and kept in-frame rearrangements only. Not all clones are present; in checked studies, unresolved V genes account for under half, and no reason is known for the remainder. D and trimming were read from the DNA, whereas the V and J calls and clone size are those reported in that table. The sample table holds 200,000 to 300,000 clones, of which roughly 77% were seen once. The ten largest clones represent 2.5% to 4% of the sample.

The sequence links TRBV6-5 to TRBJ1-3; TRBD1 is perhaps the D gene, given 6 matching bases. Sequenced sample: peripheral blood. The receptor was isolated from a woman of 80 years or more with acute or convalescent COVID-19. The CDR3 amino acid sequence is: CASRPQGRDTIYF. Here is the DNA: TGTGCCAGCAGACCACAGGGAAGGGACACCATATATTTT.